This T cell receptor (beta chain) was identified during a study of T cell clonality in common variable immunodeficiency. Repertoires were generated with immunoSEQ multiplex PCR, while TCRdb's copy carries only in-frame clones and drops some. In total the sample includes tens of thousands of clones, none of them seen once. Blood came from CVID subjects not ill and not taking immunomodulatory or immunosuppressive medication. Regarding the study as a whole: Reportedly, TCR beta sequences from common variable immunodeficiency showed fewer deletions and N-nucleotide insertions.

The sample holds many counts of this clone. Its target is not known. Read data end 3 residues before the CDR3 end; the end is taken from the germline J gene. V lost 5 bases to trimming and J lost 0 bases; unmatched junction nucleotides: 7. This CDR3 contains 15 residues. CDR1 is SGHDT, CDR2 YYEEEE, per germline. The specimen sequenced was peripheral blood mononuclear cells. J is TRBJ1-1 and V is TRBV5-6, with TRBD1 matching 7 bases. The sequence was collected from a human donor with common variable immunodeficiency. The CDR3 loop is CASRKRQGLNTEAFF. The part of the CDR3 DNA that was read is TGTGCCAGCAGAAAACGACAGGGCCTGAACACTGAA.